The next 14 T cell receptor beta chains were all read from a single sample in a study of shared clonotypes between healthy human individuals. The naive CD8 fraction comprised CD45RO-negative cells positively selected for CCR7 and excluded terminally differentiated effector memory CD45RA+ cells. Assay used: immunoSEQ multiplex PCR; TCRdb lists only in-frame clones, some missing. The sample lists around 550,000 clones, roughly 95% occurring once. Material for sequencing was naive CD8+ T cells sorted from blood. The receptors here all came from a woman aged 25 to 45 in good health.

The chain has TRBV15 and TRBJ2-7, with D perhaps TRBD2 (5 bases). CDR1 and CDR2 from the germline V gene are LNHNV and YYDKDF (reference sequence). The CDR3 is 20 residues long. Between the trimmed V and J ends, which lost 1 base and 1 base, there was a span of 26 bases. DNA of the CDR3: TGTGCCACCAGCAGAGCGCCGTTCTTGAGGACGCTCCGGGATTCCTACGAGCAGTACTTC. Its translation is CATSRAPFLRTLRDSYEQYF.

The gene calls are TRBV30 and TRBJ2-5, with 8 bases fitting TRBD1. The CDR3 spans 13 residues. Germline assignment: CDR1 GTSNPN and CDR2 SVGIG (reference sequence). Germline trimming cut 3 bases from V and 2 bases from J; bases unmatched to any gene: 2. The CDR3 DNA sequence: TGTGCCTGGAGGCACAGGGGGCAAGAGACCCAGTACTTC. Translating gives CAWRHRGQETQYF. The full variable domain, with the rest looked up from reference TRBV30 and TRBJ2-5, is SQTIHQWPATLVQPVGSPLSLECTVEGTSNPNLYWYRQAAGRGLQLLFYSVGIGQISSEVPQNLSASRPQDRQFILSSKKLLLSDSGFYLCAWRHRGQETQYFGPGTRLLVL.

J is TRBJ2-7 and V is TRBV5-1; D is perhaps TRBD1 (6 bases). Germline V CDR1 and CDR2: SGHRS, YFSETQ. The CDR3 has 13 residues. Trimming removed 3 bases from V and 1 base from J, with 8 bases in between. The chain's CDR3 is CASSWDNSYEQYF. The CDR3 bases are TGCGCCAGCAGCTGGGACAATTCCTACGAGCAGTACTTC.

The V call is TRBV5-8, the J call TRBJ1-6, with D perhaps matching TRBD1 (6 bases). CDR3 length: 16 amino acids. From germline, CDR1 is SGHTS and CDR2 YDEGEE. Trimming removed 4 bases from V and 8 bases from J, with 19 bases in between. The CDR3 sequence is CASSEIRDTRYSPLHF. The CDR3 DNA is TGTGCCAGCAGCGAAATCCGGGACACCCGCTATTCACCCCTCCACTTT.

The chain recombines TRBV6-4 with TRBJ2-1, with 12 bases aligning to TRBD2. The trim removed 6 bases at V and 6 bases at J, leaving 15 bases unmatched. Germline V CDR1 and CDR2: MRHNA, SNTAGT. This CDR3 is 18 amino acids long. CDR3 protein: CASRPQGYLAGGFNEQFF. The CDR3 region has the DNA TGTGCCAGCAGACCGCAGGGCTACCTAGCGGGAGGGTTCAATGAGCAGTTCTTC.

As concerns this clone: An end of the junction differs from the germline gene, which may be a read error. The CDR3 here is CASSLWTDGNTIYF. CDR3 in DNA: TGTGCCAGCAGTCTATGGACAGATGGAAACACCATATATTTT. The chain has TRBV28 and TRBJ1-3; D may be TRBD1 (6 bases). Germline V CDR1 and CDR2: MDHEN, SYDVKM. The CDR3 is 14 amino acids.

Regarding this clone: Other DNA sequences of this sample code for an identical CDR3. The genes are TRBV27 and TRBJ2-1; 13 bases line up with TRBD2. V dropped 5 bases and J dropped 7; count of bases not matched to a gene: 5. CDR1 MNHEY and CDR2 SMNVEV come from the germline V gene (reference sequence). The CDR3 extends over 15 amino acids. This CDR3 is CASSHGTSGTNEQFF. The CDR3 nucleotides read TGTGCCAGCAGTCACGGGACTAGCGGGACGAATGAGCAGTTCTTC.

J is TRBJ2-1 and V is TRBV7-6, with 10 nucleotides matching TRBD2. This CDR3 has 17 residues. V dropped 1 base and J dropped 9; count of bases not matched to a gene: 12. The germline V gene has CDR1 SGHVS and CDR2 FNYEAQ. CDR3 bases: TGTGCCAGCAGCTTAGGTCCCCTAGCGGGAGTTGCCGGTGAGCAGTTCTTC. As protein: CASSLGPLAGVAGEQFF.

This sequence joins TRBV5-1 and TRBJ1-1; D call uncertain. The length of the CDR3 is 13 residues. Germline lookup yields CDR1 SGHRS and CDR2 YFSETQ. Trimming left V 0 bases short and J 3 bases short, with 6 bases between. The CDR3 DNA is TGCGCCAGCAGCTTGGCCACTCACACTGAAGCTTTCTTT. Amino acid sequence: CASSLATHTEAFF.

The chain is built from TRBV28 and TRBJ1-2; no definite D call. The ends were cut back, 8 bases at V and 4 bases at J, with 17 bases in the middle. Germline V gene data show CDR1 as MDHEN and CDR2 as SYDVKM. CDR3 length equals 14 residues. The CDR3 protein is CASAPDRETYGYTF. The CDR3 DNA sequence: TGTGCCAGCGCTCCCGACCGGGAAACCTATGGCTACACCTTC.

This chain links TRBV10-1 with TRBJ2-7; D remains unclear. V lost 10 bases and J 6 bases, leaving 16 bases between the germline ends. Germline CDR1 and CDR2: WNHNN and SYGVQD (reference sequence). CDR3 length equals 12 residues. The CDR3 sequence is CAIVGSPSEQYF. Here the CDR3 DNA reads TGCGCCATCGTCGGGTCCCCCAGCGAGCAGTACTTC.

The chain uses TRBV10-2 and TRBJ2-5, with D unresolved. The CDR3 is made up of 15 amino acids. Germline V gene sequence: CDR1 WSHSY, CDR2 SAAADI. Deletions cut 10 bases from V and 0 bases from J, with 18 bases between. The CDR3: CATAREMVDQETQYF. Written as DNA, the CDR3 is TGCGCCACCGCCCGAGAGATGGTGGACCAAGAGACCCAGTACTTC.

CDR3 in DNA: TGTGCCAGCTCACCGACTAGTTTCAATGAGCAGTTCTTC. Protein product: CASSPTSFNEQFF. This chain joins TRBV18 and TRBJ2-1; TRBD2 is a possible D gene (6 bases). Trimming took off 3 bases at V and 6 bases at J, with 9 bases between the two ends. This CDR3 region has 13 residues. Germline CDR1 KGHSH, CDR2 LQKENI.

The chain uses TRBV5-5 and TRBJ1-5, with D perhaps matching TRBD1 (6 bases). CDR3 length: 15 amino acids. Germline CDR1 is SGHKS and CDR2 is YYEKEE (reference sequence). V was cut by 1 base and J by 3 bases, with 11 bases left in between. The CDR3 region has the DNA TGTGCCAGCAGCTTGTGGGCAGGGGACAATCAGCCCCAGCATTTT. This translates into CASSLWAGDNQPQHF.